The 5 T cell receptor beta chains reported below all come from one sample, sequenced in a study of shared clonotypes between healthy human individuals. Assay used: immunoSEQ multiplex PCR; TCRdb lists only in-frame clones, some missing. The sample holds 2 million to 2.5 million clones, less than 95% seen once. Sequencing input: naive CD4+ T cells from PBMCs. Noted subset: CD45RA+ positively selected. The receptor set was obtained from a man between 18 and 35 years old in good health. Some clones in this sample may be carry-over from other donors' samples.

The V gene is TRBV11-2, the J gene TRBJ1-1, with D possibly TRBD1 on 6 matching bases. V lost 8 bases to trimming and J lost 5 bases, with 15 bases between them. From germline, CDR1 is SGHAT and CDR2 FQNNGV. The CDR3 loop spans 13 amino acids. The CDR3 bases are TGTGCCAGCGGCTATCAAGGGGGAACTGAAGCTTTCTTT. This translates into CASGYQGGTEAFF.

CDR3 amino acids: CASSLGREMNTEAFF. CDR3 bases: TGTGCCAGCAGCTTAGGCCGGGAGATGAACACTGAAGCTTTCTTT. The V call is TRBV7-6, the J call TRBJ1-1; D gene ambiguous. This CDR3 contains 15 residues. Germline V gene data show CDR1 as SGHVS and CDR2 as FNYEAQ. The V end was cut by 1 base, the J end by 0 bases, with 9 bases between.

The genes are TRBV27 and TRBJ1-1; unclear D gene. V was cut by 5 bases and J by 0 bases, with 16 bases left in between. The CDR3 runs 16 residues. Per germline, CDR1 MNHEY and CDR2 SMNVEV (reference sequence). The CDR3 reads CASSNTGIFMNTEAFF. The CDR3 nucleotides are TGTGCCAGCAGTAATACCGGGATCTTCATGAACACTGAAGCTTTCTTT.

V is TRBV5-6 and J is TRBJ2-1; TRBD2 aligns across 9 bases. The J segment lost 2 bases and the V segment lost 7 bases, leaving 10 bases of the junction unmatched. This CDR3 has 16 amino acids. Germline CDR1 reads SGHDT; CDR2 reads YYEEEE. Written as DNA, the CDR3 is TGTGCCAGCTCCCAAATTAGCGGGAGAACCTACAATGAGCAGTTCTTC. Translating it yields CASSQISGRTYNEQFF.

The chain has TRBV29-1 and TRBJ2-1; the D call may be TRBD1 or TRBD2 (5 bases each). V dropped 7 bases and J dropped 5 bases, with 9 bases sitting between them. The germline V gene encodes CDR1 SQVTM and CDR2 ANQGSEA. The length of the CDR3 is 11 residues. CDR3 sequence (DNA): TGCAGCGGGGGGTCGCACAATGAGCAGTTCTTC. Amino acid sequence: CSGGSHNEQFF.